These 23 T cell receptor beta chains came from one sample sequenced in a study of blood T cell repertoires in COVID-19. Only in-frame clones appear in the TCRdb table, and some are missing; sequencing was by immunoSEQ multiplex PCR. The sample has a few hundred thousand clones, 65% to 90% seen once. The sequencing sample was made of peripheral blood. Source of these receptors: a woman aged 40 to 49 who had recovered from COVID-19.

This chain joins TRBV5-4 and TRBJ1-1; TRBD1 aligns across 11 bases. With 4 bases clipped from V and 5 bases from J, the junction kept 16 bases outside the gene matches. The CDR3 extends over 18 amino acids. Germline V gives CDR1 SGHNT, CDR2 YYREEE (reference sequence). For the CDR3, the DNA is TGTGCCAGCAGCGGGGGTCCACCGAGGGGACAGGGGGGTACTGAAGCTTTCTTT. This gives the protein CASSGGPPRGQGGTEAFF.

The V and J genes are TRBV9 and TRBJ1-1; maybe TRBD1 (5 bases). Germline lookup yields CDR1 SGDLS and CDR2 YYNGEE. The CDR3 is 14 residues long. V lost 0 bases, J lost 8 bases, and 14 bases lay in between. The CDR3 region is CASSVVEQGTEAFF. The CDR3 DNA reads as TGTGCCAGCAGCGTAGTGGAGCAGGGCACGGAAGCTTTCTTT.

The chain couples TRBV6-5 to TRBJ2-2; the D is unclear. Germline CDR1 and CDR2: MNHEY and SVGAGI. V gave up 4 bases and J gave up 8 bases, with 14 bases separating them. The CDR3 is 14 amino acids. CDR3 nucleotide sequence: TGTGCCAGCAGTTCGATCCTCTGGGCTGGGGAGCTGTTTTTT. It is translated as CASSSILWAGELFF.

This clone was seen a few times. This chain links TRBV6-2 or TRBV6-3 with TRBJ2-5, with 7 bases aligning to TRBD1. Germline CDR1 is MNHEY and CDR2 is SVGEGT. The CDR3 runs 14 residues. The ends lost 2 bases at V and 4 bases at J; junction bases unmatched: 4. As DNA, the CDR3 is TGTGCCAGCAGTTACCCAGGGGGAGTAGAGACCCAGTACTTC. This sequence encodes CASSYPGGVETQYF.

This clone was found a few times. CDR3: CASSLVVSGGSETQYF. DNA for the CDR3: TGTGCCAGCAGCTTAGTTGTCTCAGGGGGCTCAGAGACCCAGTACTTC. The chain is built from TRBV7-9 and TRBJ2-5; 8 bases match TRBD1. The J segment lost 4 bases and the V segment lost 1 base, leaving 8 bases of the junction unmatched. CDR3 length equals 16 residues. Germline V CDR1 and CDR2: SEHNR, FQNEAQ (reference sequence).

CDR3 DNA: TGTGCCAGCAGTTACCTACGGGACTTCGATAGCACAGATACGCAGTATTTT. This translates into CASSYLRDFDSTDTQYF. The rearrangement joins TRBV6-2 or TRBV6-3 to TRBJ2-3; D might be TRBD2 (6 bases). V gave up 2 bases and J gave up 0 bases, with 15 bases separating them. The germline V gene encodes CDR1 MNHEY and CDR2 SVGEGT. The CDR3 extends over 17 amino acids.

The genes are TRBV18 and TRBJ2-2; 12 bases map to TRBD2. CDR1 is KGHSH, CDR2 LQKENI, per germline. V lost 0 bases to trimming and J lost 0 bases; unmatched junction nucleotides: 2. The CDR3 sequence is 18 residues long. CDR3 sequence: CASSPPSSGGANTGELFF. DNA for the CDR3: TGTGCCAGCTCACCACCCTCTAGCGGGGGGGCGAACACCGGGGAGCTGTTTTTT. The full variable domain, completed using reference TRBV18 and TRBJ2-2, is NAGVMQNPRHLVRRRGQEARLRCSPMKGHSHVYWYRQLPEEGLKFMVYLQKENIIDESGMPKERFSAEFPKEGPSILRIQQVVRGDSAAYFCASSPPSSGGANTGELFFGEGSRLTVL.

J is TRBJ1-1 and V is TRBV19; 8 bases are shared with TRBD1. Germline V lookup: CDR1 LNHDA, CDR2 SQIVND (reference sequence). The CDR3 sequence is 16 residues long. J lost 5 bases, V lost 7 bases, and 15 bases had no gene match. CDR3 sequence: CASTPQSQGAGTEAFF. CDR3 sequence (DNA): TGTGCCAGTACCCCCCAATCCCAGGGGGCAGGAACTGAAGCTTTCTTT.

This chain uses TRBV11-2 with TRBJ1-6, with 7 bases aligning to TRBD1. Losses at the gene ends were 6 bases for V and 9 bases for J; bases not matched to a gene: 14. Germline CDR1 SGHAT, CDR2 FQNNGV. The CDR3 length is 16 residues. This CDR3 reads CASRLKRGPQPSPLHF. In DNA form, the CDR3 reads TGTGCCAGCAGACTAAAAAGGGGGCCTCAACCTTCACCCCTCCACTTT.

The V and J genes are TRBV7-3 and TRBJ2-1; possibly TRBD2 for D (6 bases). The V end lost 3 bases, the J end lost 4 bases, and 13 bases lay between the germline ends. Germline loops: CDR1 SGHTA, CDR2 FQGTGA. This CDR3 has 15 residues. The CDR3 bases are TGTGCCAGCAGCTTGGAGGGGAGGCCTTACAATGAGCAGTTCTTC. This translates into CASSLEGRPYNEQFF.

This rearrangement joins TRBV7-9 to TRBJ2-5; D perhaps matches TRBD2 (6 bases). This CDR3 spans 17 amino acids. Trimming removed 1 base at V and 1 base at J, with 16 bases between. Germline lookup yields CDR1 SEHNR and CDR2 FQNEAQ (reference sequence). For the CDR3, the DNA is TGTGCCAGCAGCTTAGGGGCCGGAGGGACCCGCCAAGAGACCCAGTACTTC. Its translation: CASSLGAGGTRQETQYF. Supplemented by reference TRBV7-9 and TRBJ2-5, the full variable domain reads DTGVSQNPRHKITKRGQNVTFRCDPISEHNRLYWYRQTLGQGPEFLTYFQNEAQLEKSRLLSDRFSAERPKGSFSTLEIQRTEQGDSAMYLCASSLGAGGTRQETQYFGPGTRLLVL.

The rearrangement joins TRBV4-2 to TRBJ1-3; tentative D call: TRBD1 (5 bases). With 5 bases removed from V and 0 bases from J, the gap between germline ends came to 14 bases. Germline CDR1 and CDR2: LGHNA and YNFKEQ. CDR3 length equals 16 residues. CDR3 DNA: TGTGCCAGCAGCAAGACAGTCTCCGCCTCTGGAAACACCATATATTTT. As protein: CASSKTVSASGNTIYF.

This chain joins TRBV7-2 and TRBJ1-1; D is uncertain. The CDR3 consists of 13 residues. Germline values: CDR1 SGHTA, CDR2 FQGNSA. V lost 5 bases to trimming and J lost 1 base, with 8 bases between them. CDR3 amino acids: CASSRLANTEAFF. DNA of the CDR3: TGTGCCAGCAGCCGCCTAGCGAACACTGAAGCTTTCTTT.

The chain uses TRBV10-3 and TRBJ2-2; D uncertain. Deletions cut 3 bases from V and 0 bases from J, with 8 bases between. This CDR3 is built from 15 residues. CDR1 and CDR2 (germline): ENHRY, SYGVKD. The CDR3 DNA sequence: TGTGCCATCAGTGAACGGCTAGCGAACACCGGGGAGCTGTTTTTT. This encodes CAISERLANTGELFF.

This sequence joins TRBV7-2 and TRBJ2-1; D gene unclear. The CDR3 length is 14 residues. Germline lookup yields CDR1 SGHTA and CDR2 FQGNSA. The V gene lost 2 bases and the J gene lost 5 bases, with 10 bases spanning the gap. As DNA, the CDR3 is TGTGCCAGCAGCTTATATTACAGAGACAATGAGCAGTTCTTC. Amino acid sequence: CASSLYYRDNEQFF. Using reference TRBV7-2 and TRBJ2-1 for the parts outside the CDR3, the full variable domain is GAGVSQSPSNKVTEKGKDVELRCDPISGHTALYWYRQSLGQGLEFLIYFQGNSAPDKSGLPSDRFSAERTGGSVSTLTIQRTQQEDSAVYLCASSLYYRDNEQFFGPGTRLTVL.

This clone was counted between two and nine times. The J gene is TRBJ2-2, the V gene TRBV18, with unresolved D. The V end was cut by 0 bases, the J end by 8 bases, with 7 bases between. This CDR3 comprises 13 residues. Germline-derived CDR1 and CDR2 are KGHSH and LQKENI. CDR3 loop: CASSPPSLGELFF. CDR3 bases: TGTGCCAGCTCACCACCTTCCCTGGGGGAGCTGTTTTTT.

V usage is TRBV3-1 (or the pseudogene TRBV3-2) and J usage is TRBJ2-3, with 12 bases identical to TRBD2. J gave up 6 bases and V 1 base, and 2 bases lay outside the gene matches. The CDR3 runs 15 residues. Per the germline V gene, CDR1 is LGHDT and CDR2 is YNNKEL (reference sequence). CDR3 sequence: CASSQASGGVDTQYF. The CDR3 DNA sequence: TGTGCCAGCAGCCAAGCTAGCGGGGGGGTGGATACGCAGTATTTT.

The sample holds a few counts of this clone. The chain is built from TRBV4-2 and TRBJ2-3; D is possibly TRBD2 (6 bases). CDR3 length: 16 residues. Germline V CDR1 and CDR2: LGHNA, YNFKEQ. V gave up 4 bases and J gave up 3 bases, with 17 bases separating them. CDR3 nucleotide sequence: TGTGCCAGCAGCCCCCAACGCGGGGAGTGGACAGATACGCAGTATTTT. This translates into CASSPQRGEWTDTQYF.

V is TRBV19 and J is TRBJ2-3, with 8 nucleotides matching TRBD2. The junction had 4 bases not matched to a gene; V was cut back by 3 bases and J by 5 bases. CDR1 and CDR2 (germline): LNHDA, SQIVND (reference sequence). There are 14 residues in the CDR3. CDR3 coding DNA: TGTGCCAGTAGTATTAGCGGGGCTGGAGATACGCAGTATTTT. Translation: CASSISGAGDTQYF.

The chain carries TRBV29-1 and TRBJ1-5; D is possibly TRBD1 (6 bases). CDR3 length: 17 amino acids. Germline values: CDR1 SQVTM, CDR2 ANQGSEA. With 4 bases removed from V and 5 bases from J, the gap between germline ends came to 24 bases. The CDR3 region is CSVVVQGGRGGDQPQHF. CDR3 nucleotide sequence: TGCAGCGTTGTTGTCCAAGGGGGTAGGGGGGGAGATCAGCCCCAGCATTTT.

This clone was seen more than once but under ten times. The chain combines TRBV5-5 with TRBJ2-1; unclear D gene. Germline V gene data show CDR1 as SGHKS and CDR2 as YYEKEE (reference sequence). The V end was cut by 3 bases, the J end by 7 bases, with 11 bases between. The CDR3 has 13 amino acids. CDR3 sequence reads: CASSWMTGNEQFF. The DNA of the CDR3 is TGTGCCAGCAGCTGGATGACTGGTAATGAGCAGTTCTTC.

This chain joins TRBV24-1 and TRBJ2-2; D remains ambiguous. Germline lookup yields CDR1 KGHDR and CDR2 SFDVKD. This CDR3 region has 13 residues. V shed 6 bases and J shed 6 bases, with 10 bases lying between them. The CDR3 region is CATSSASAGELFF. The DNA for the CDR3 is TGTGCCACCAGTTCCGCATCGGCCGGGGAGCTGTTTTTT.

Points on this clone: At the DNA level, this CDR3 is encoded by other sequences in the same sample as well. V is TRBV7-2 and J is TRBJ1-1, with TRBD1 matching over 7 bases. V shed 6 bases, J shed 3 bases, and the junction held 4 bases outside the gene matches. This CDR3 has 13 residues. Germline V gene data show CDR1 as SGHTA and CDR2 as FQGNSA. In nucleotides, the CDR3 is TGTGCCAGCAGTAGTCAGGGGGACACTGAAGCTTTCTTT. Amino acids: CASSSQGDTEAFF.